The 20 T cell receptor beta chains listed next were all sequenced from one sample in a study of blood T cell repertoires in COVID-19. TCRdb's table, derived via immunoSEQ multiplex PCR, lists solely in-frame clones and lacks some. Of approximately 160,000 clones in the sample, approximately 93% were seen once. The source material was peripheral blood. The receptors originated from a woman aged 55-75 years with COVID-19, enrolled during active disease.

The chain uses TRBV5-1 and TRBJ2-5, with 8 bases that match TRBD2. V gave up 0 bases and J gave up 2 bases; unmatched junction bases: 6. There are 16 residues in the CDR3. The germline gives CDR1 SGHRS, CDR2 YFSETQ. CDR3 sequence: CASSLAPRGAQETQYF. The CDR3 DNA reads as TGCGCCAGCAGCTTGGCTCCGCGGGGGGCACAAGAGACCCAGTACTTC. Drawing the rest from reference TRBV5-1 and TRBJ2-5, the complete variable domain is KAGVTQTPRYLIKTRGQQVTLSCSPISGHRSVSWYQQTPGQGLQFLFEYFSETQRNKGNFPGRFSGRQFSNSRSEMNVSTLELGDSALYLCASSLAPRGAQETQYFGPGTRLLVL.

This clone appeared a single time. CDR3 nucleotides: TGCGCCAGCAGCCAAGATCTGACAGGGCAGTCTGGAAACACCATATATTTT. It specifies CASSQDLTGQSGNTIYF. This chain connects TRBV4-3 to TRBJ1-3; 7 bases align to TRBD1. Germline trimming cut 0 bases from V and 1 base from J; bases unmatched to any gene: 6. This CDR3 contains 17 residues. CDR1 LGHNA and CDR2 YSLEER come from the germline V gene.

This clone was recorded a few times. This rearrangement joins TRBV2 to TRBJ2-7; 7 bases match TRBD1. Trimming cost V 5 bases and J 2 bases; bases outside gene matches: 9. Germline lookup yields CDR1 SNHLY and CDR2 FYNNEI. This CDR3 spans 15 amino acids. CDR3 nucleotides: TGTGCCAGCAGTTATGGGACAGCGCAGACCTACGAGCAGTACTTC. This sequence encodes CASSYGTAQTYEQYF.

The chain recombines TRBV3-1 (or the pseudogene TRBV3-2) with TRBJ1-6, with D tentatively TRBD1 (6 bases). This CDR3 has 14 amino acids. The V gene lost 4 bases and the J gene lost 6 bases, with 10 bases spanning the gap. Germline V gives CDR1 LGHDT, CDR2 YNNKEL (reference sequence). CDR3 DNA: TGTGCCAGCAGCCCGAGGACAGTTAATTCACCCCTCCACTTT. Translation: CASSPRTVNSPLHF.

The V and J genes are TRBV7-6 and TRBJ1-3, with TRBD1 matching 7 bases. Germline loops: CDR1 SGHVS, CDR2 FNYEAQ. The CDR3 totals 16 residues. Unmatched junction bases numbered 5, after V lost 1 base and J lost 2 bases. The CDR3 protein is CASSLGGTGAGNTIYF. The DNA for the CDR3 is TGTGCCAGCAGCTTAGGGGGAACAGGGGCTGGAAACACCATATATTTT.

J is TRBJ2-4 and V is TRBV9, with no clear D. This CDR3 spans 17 amino acids. Germline V gives CDR1 SGDLS, CDR2 YYNGEE. Trimming removed 0 bases from V and 0 bases from J, with 13 bases in between. This CDR3 is CASSVGGPALAKNIQYF. The CDR3 DNA reads as TGTGCCAGCAGCGTAGGAGGTCCCGCCTTAGCCAAAAACATTCAGTACTTC. The full variable domain, in which reference TRBV9 and TRBJ2-4 provide the parts outside the CDR3, is DSGVTQTPKHLITATGQRVTLRCSPRSGDLSVYWYQQSLDQGLQFLIQYYNGEERAKGNILERFSAQQFPDLHSELNLSSLELGDSALYFCASSVGGPALAKNIQYFGAGTRLSVL.

The CDR3 nucleotides read TGTGCTAGTGGTTTGGACCAGGGGTACGAGCAGTACTTC. Translating gives CASGLDQGYEQYF. V is TRBV12-5 and J is TRBJ2-7; weak D call: TRBD1 (6 bases). The V and J ends lost 1 base and 4 bases respectively, with 8 bases between them. The length of the CDR3 is 13 residues. Germline V gene lookup returns CDR1 LGHNT and CDR2 FRNRAP. Based on the CDR3 plus reference TRBV12-5 and TRBJ2-7, the full variable domain is DARVTQTPRHKVTEMGQEVTMRCQPILGHNTVFWYRQTMMQGLELLAYFRNRAPLDDSGMPKDRFSAEMPDATLATLKIQPSEPRDSAVYFCASGLDQGYEQYFGPGTRLTVT.

This chain links TRBV24-1 with TRBJ2-1; 8 nucleotides match TRBD2. This CDR3 region has 16 residues. CDR1 KGHDR and CDR2 SFDVKD come from the germline V gene. With V trimmed by 2 bases and J by 4 bases, 6 bases remained unmatched. CDR3 residues: CATSDSRGGGYNEQFF. CDR3 in DNA: TGTGCCACCAGTGATTCTCGGGGGGGCGGATACAATGAGCAGTTCTTC.

The chain uses TRBV6-2 or TRBV6-3 and TRBJ1-1; 7 bases map to TRBD1. The CDR3 has 14 residues. With 6 bases clipped from V and 4 bases from J, the junction kept 8 bases outside the gene matches. CDR1 is MNHEY and CDR2 is SVGEGT in the germline V gene. In DNA, the CDR3 is TGTGCCAGCAGCCGGACAGGTAGTAGCACTGAAGCTTTCTTT. Protein sequence: CASSRTGSSTEAFF.

The genes are TRBV6-5 and TRBJ1-1, with D perhaps TRBD1 (5 bases). V was pared by 2 bases and J by 1 base, with 8 bases between. The CDR3 has 14 amino acids. The V gene's germline CDR1 is MNHEY and CDR2 SVGAGI. The CDR3 DNA is TGTGCCAGCAGTTACAGTAGGGGGAACACTGAAGCTTTCTTT. It specifies CASSYSRGNTEAFF.

The chain links TRBV6-4 to TRBJ2-1, with 9 bases fitting TRBD1. CDR3 length: 17 residues. The V and J ends lost 2 bases and 0 bases, in that order; junction bases with no gene match: 5. The germline V gene has CDR1 MRHNA and CDR2 SNTAGT. The CDR3 bases are TGTGCCAGCAGTGACAGGGGGACAGGGAGCTCCTACAATGAGCAGTTCTTC. Translation gives CASSDRGTGSSYNEQFF.

This clone showed up just once. The J gene is TRBJ2-3, the V gene TRBV24-1, with D possibly TRBD2 on 5 matching bases. Between the trimmed V and J ends, which lost 4 bases and 1 base, there was a span of 5 bases. There are 13 residues in the CDR3. CDR1 and CDR2 (germline): KGHDR, SFDVKD. The CDR3, as DNA: TGTGCCACCAGTGAGGAGGGCACAGATACGCAGTATTTT. As protein: CATSEEGTDTQYF.

The chain uses TRBV6-1 and TRBJ2-1; TRBD2 agrees at 8 bases. This CDR3 region has 15 residues. Per the germline V gene, CDR1 is MNHNS and CDR2 is SASEGT. Trimming at V came to 2 bases and at J to 2 bases, leaving 2 bases not matched to a gene. The CDR3 here is CASSELAGAYNEQFF. The CDR3 DNA reads as TGTGCCAGCAGTGAACTAGCGGGCGCCTACAATGAGCAGTTCTTC.

The V call is TRBV5-4, the J call TRBJ2-5, with 8 bases fitting TRBD2. Per germline, CDR1 SGHNT and CDR2 YYREEE (reference sequence). V shed 4 bases, J shed 5 bases, and the junction held 7 bases outside the gene matches. The CDR3 is made up of 14 amino acids. The CDR3 DNA follows: TGTGCCAGCAGCCTGAGCGGGGGCCTTGAGACCCAGTACTTC. This translates into CASSLSGGLETQYF.

The chain couples TRBV4-3 to TRBJ1-2, with D unclear. CDR3 length: 15 amino acids. Germline CDR1 is LGHNA and CDR2 is YSLEER. Trimming took off 0 bases at V and 2 bases at J, with 10 bases between the two ends. This CDR3 is CASSQDQWLNYGYTF. DNA of the CDR3: TGCGCCAGCAGCCAAGATCAGTGGCTGAACTATGGCTACACCTTC.

The CDR3 DNA sequence: TGTGCCAGCTCACCGTCCCCAAATTCACCCCTCCACTTT. It translates to CASSPSPNSPLHF. This sequence joins TRBV18 and TRBJ1-6; D call uncertain. Germline V gene sequence: CDR1 KGHSH, CDR2 LQKENI. Trimming took off 3 bases at V and 7 bases at J, with 7 bases between the two ends. CDR3 length equals 13 residues.

The V gene is TRBV12-3 or TRBV12-4, the J gene TRBJ1-1; TRBD1 is a possible D gene (5 bases). V lost 0 bases, J lost 9 bases, and 11 bases lay in between. The CDR3 runs 13 residues. CDR3 region: CASSLAGGVKAFF. The CDR3 DNA follows: TGTGCCAGCAGTTTAGCGGGAGGGGTTAAAGCTTTCTTT.

The chain carries TRBV19 and TRBJ2-3; 7 bases match TRBD1. The CDR3 covers 15 residues. CDR1 is LNHDA and CDR2 is SQIVND in the germline V gene (reference sequence). Trimming cost V 2 bases and J 4 bases; bases outside gene matches: 6. The CDR3 DNA sequence: TGTGCCAGTAGTATACTTCTTCAGGGGGCAGATACGCAGTATTTT. Amino acid sequence: CASSILLQGADTQYF.

The gene calls are TRBV7-2 and TRBJ2-3; maybe TRBD1 (6 bases). The V end lost 5 bases, the J end lost 4 bases, and 13 bases lay between the germline ends. The CDR3 is 14 residues long. Germline V gene data show CDR1 as SGHTA and CDR2 as FQGNSA. CDR3 coding DNA: TGTGCCAGCAGCGATAGAAAGGGGGCAGATACGCAGTATTTT. Its translation is CASSDRKGADTQYF.

The rearrangement uses TRBV4-2 and TRBJ1-3; 11 positions agree with TRBD1. Germline V gene sequence: CDR1 LGHNA, CDR2 YNFKEQ. J was trimmed by 0 bases and V by 0 bases; bases with no gene match: 1. The CDR3 has 17 residues. The CDR3 DNA reads as TGTGCCAGCAGCCAAGAAGGGACAGGGGGCTCTGGAAACACCATATATTTT. This gives the protein CASSQEGTGGSGNTIYF.